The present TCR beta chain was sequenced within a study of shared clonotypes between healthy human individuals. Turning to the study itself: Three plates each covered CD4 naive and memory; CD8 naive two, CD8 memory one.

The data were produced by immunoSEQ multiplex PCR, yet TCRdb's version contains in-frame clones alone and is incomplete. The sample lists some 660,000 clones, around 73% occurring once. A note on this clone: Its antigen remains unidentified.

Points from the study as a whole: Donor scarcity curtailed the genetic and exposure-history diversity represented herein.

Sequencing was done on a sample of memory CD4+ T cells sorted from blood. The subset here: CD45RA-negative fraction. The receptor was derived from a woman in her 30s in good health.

This CDR3 is CASSTVRGNSYGYTF. CDR3 coding DNA: TGTGCCAGCAGTACCGTCAGGGGAAATTCTTATGGCTACACCTTC. This chain connects TRBV28 to TRBJ1-2; D might be TRBD1 (6 bases). Germline V gives CDR1 MDHEN, CDR2 SYDVKM. V shed 5 bases and J shed 5 bases, with 18 bases lying between them. This CDR3 region has 15 residues.